These 6 T cell receptor beta chains came from one sample sequenced in a study of blood T cell repertoires in COVID-19. Data came from immunoSEQ multiplex PCR; TCRdb stores just in-frame clones and leaves some out. The sample holds about 170,000 clones, roughly 80% seen once. The sample taken for sequencing was peripheral blood. These receptors were collected from a man between 65 and 85 years old with active or convalescent COVID-19.

DNA for the CDR3: TGTGCCAGTACCCCGGCGGAGGTCTATGGCTACACCTTC. It yields the protein CASTPAEVYGYTF. The V and J genes are TRBV19 and TRBJ1-2; no clear D. Germline-derived CDR1 and CDR2 are LNHDA and SQIVND (reference sequence). This CDR3 is built from 13 residues. The ends were cut back, 7 bases at V and 4 bases at J, with 13 bases in the middle.

CDR3 sequence reads: CASSRAGSSGINEQYF. The CDR3 DNA reads as TGTGCCAGCAGCAGAGCGGGATCTAGCGGGATTAACGAGCAGTACTTC. V usage is TRBV6-2 or TRBV6-3 and J usage is TRBJ2-7; 9 nucleotides line up with TRBD2. V lost 6 bases and J lost 5; bases outside the gene matches: 14. CDR1 and CDR2 (germline): MNHEY, SVGEGT. This CDR3 region has 16 residues.

The chain employs TRBV7-6 and TRBJ1-1, with TRBD1 identical over 12 bases. Germline V CDR1 and CDR2: SGHVS, FNYEAQ. The V gene end was trimmed by 5 bases and the J gene end by 5 bases; junction bases not matched to a gene: 9. This CDR3 region has 16 residues. The CDR3 DNA reads as TGTGCCAGCAGCCGTACCGGGACAGGGGGCTCTACTGAAGCTTTCTTT. Its translation: CASSRTGTGGSTEAFF.

The rearrangement links TRBV6-6 to TRBJ1-2; possibly TRBD1 for D (5 bases). CDR1 is MNHNY, CDR2 SVGAGI, per germline (reference sequence). Trimming took 6 bases from V and 8 from J, leaving 19 bases between them. This CDR3 is built from 14 residues. In DNA form, the CDR3 reads TGTGCCAGCAGCCCCCAGACCAGGGCGGCAGGCTACACCTTC. It encodes CASSPQTRAAGYTF.

V usage is TRBV2 and J usage is TRBJ1-4; 8 bases are a match to TRBD1. V lost 7 bases and J lost 10; bases outside the gene matches: 11. The germline V gene encodes CDR1 SNHLY and CDR2 FYNNEI. The CDR3 is 14 residues long. The CDR3 nucleotides read TGTGCCAGCACCGGGACAGGTGGCAAGGGAAAACTGTTTTTT. Protein sequence: CASTGTGGKGKLFF.

For this clone: This same CDR3 is encoded by further DNA sequences in the sample. This CDR3 is CASSLAGGQETQYF. The DNA for the CDR3 is TGTGCCAGCAGCTTAGCGGGGGGTCAAGAGACCCAGTACTTC. The chain has TRBV7-2 and TRBJ2-5; possibly TRBD2 for D (6 bases). Germline assignment: CDR1 SGHTA and CDR2 FQGNSA. The CDR3 runs to 14 residues. Trimming pared 0 bases from V and 2 bases from J, leaving 7 bases between.